These 27 T cell receptor beta chains originate from one sample sequenced in a study of blood T cells in healthy people across ages. Combining a sample-barcoded 5' primer with a J-beta primer mix, a second PCR ran for about 7 to 11 cycles. TCRdb redid the calling of the 5' RACE reads with MiXCR, one entry per CDR3 protein. This table holds hundreds of thousands of distinct CDR3 sequences, around 21% found once. The specimen sequenced was blood. These TCRs come from a man between 65 and 80 years old in good health.

The rearrangement joins TRBV10-3 to TRBJ2-7; D gene unclear. Between the trimmed V and J ends, which lost 0 bases and 7 bases, there was a span of 13 bases. This CDR3 is 14 amino acids long. The germline V gene has CDR1 ENHRY and CDR2 SYGVKD. CDR3 protein: CAISESQRVGEQYF. Here the CDR3 DNA reads TGTGCCATCAGTGAGTCGCAAAGGGTTGGAGAGCAGTACTTC.

This chain connects TRBV12-5 to TRBJ2-1; D remains ambiguous. CDR1 and CDR2 from the germline V gene are LGHNT and FRNRAP. CDR3 length: 16 amino acids. V gave up 8 bases and J gave up 0 bases, with 17 bases separating them. CDR3 region: CASTVGAVASYNEQFF. The CDR3 DNA is TGTGCTAGTACCGTAGGCGCAGTCGCCTCCTACAATGAGCAGTTCTTC.

This clonotype showed up many times. The chain has TRBV18 and TRBJ1-2, with D hard to call. Looked up from germline, CDR1 is KGHSH and CDR2 is LQKENI. Trimming took 3 bases from V and 2 from J, leaving 7 bases between them. The CDR3 is 13 amino acids. CDR3 loop: CASSPGSNYGYTF. In DNA form, the CDR3 reads TGTGCCAGCTCACCGGGAAGCAACTATGGCTACACCTTC.

This clonotype was counted only a few times. The gene calls are TRBV20-1 and TRBJ1-2; 9 bases are shared with TRBD1. CDR3 length equals 14 residues. V lost 1 base to trimming and J lost 7 bases; unmatched junction nucleotides: 7. Germline V CDR1 and CDR2: DFQATT, SNEGSKA (reference sequence). CDR3 loop: CSARAPGQGVGYTF. As DNA, the CDR3 is TGCAGTGCTAGAGCCCCGGGACAGGGCGTTGGCTACACCTTC.

The chain combines TRBV5-6 with TRBJ2-4; D unclear. This CDR3 spans 14 amino acids. V was shortened by 4 bases and J by 1 base, with 9 bases between the two germline ends. Germline CDR1 reads SGHDT; CDR2 reads YYEEEE. CDR3 residues: CASSQTAAKNIQYF. CDR3 in DNA: TGTGCCAGCAGCCAAACGGCGGCCAAAAACATTCAGTACTTC.

The sample holds a few counts of this clonotype. CDR3 in amino acids: CASSFGSNSPLHF. CDR3 DNA sequence: TGTGCCAGCAGTTTTGGAAGCAATTCACCCCTCCACTTT. The rearrangement joins TRBV27 to TRBJ1-6; the D is unclear. In germline, CDR1 is MNHEY, CDR2 SMNVEV (reference sequence). The CDR3 loop spans 13 amino acids. Trimming left V 3 bases short and J 7 bases short, with 7 bases between.

The V gene is TRBV20-1, the J gene TRBJ1-6; TRBD1 aligns across 8 bases. With V trimmed by 0 bases and J by 7 bases, 20 bases remained unmatched. CDR3 length equals 20 residues. Germline values: CDR1 DFQATT, CDR2 SNEGSKA (reference sequence). CDR3 coding DNA: TGCAGTGCTAGAGATCTAGGGGACAGGCATTCCATGGTCGAGAATTCACCCCTCCACTTT. Translation gives CSARDLGDRHSMVENSPLHF.

There are a few counts of this clonotype. The chain joins TRBV2 to TRBJ2-6; 7 nucleotides line up with TRBD1. CDR3 length equals 18 residues. Germline CDR1 is SNHLY and CDR2 is FYNNEI. Trimming took 0 bases from V and 0 from J; bases not matched to a gene: 5. CDR3: CASSEAPGQSSGANVLTF. The CDR3 coding sequence is TGTGCCAGCAGTGAAGCTCCGGGACAGAGCTCTGGGGCCAACGTCCTGACTTTC. Full variable domain (remainder filled in from reference TRBV2 and TRBJ2-6): EPEVTQTPSHQVTQMGQEVILRCVPISNHLYFYWYRQILGQKVEFLVSFYNNEISEKSEIFDDQFSVERPDGSNFTLKIRSTKLEDSAMYFCASSEAPGQSSGANVLTFGAGSRLTVL.

The V and J genes are TRBV6-5 and TRBJ2-5, with 7 bases fitting TRBD2. The J call is uncertain, as TRBJ2-7 better fits the DNA end. Germline V lookup: CDR1 MNHEY, CDR2 SVGAGI. The CDR3 is 16 amino acids. In DNA form, the CDR3 reads TGTGCCAGCAGTTTGTCGGGGCTAGCGGAGTCCTACGAGCAGTACTTC. The encoded protein is CASSLSGLAESYEQYF.

This clonotype has a handful of counts. The chain carries TRBV10-3 and TRBJ2-4; 8 positions agree with TRBD1. The CDR3 runs 16 residues. Germline trimming cut 0 bases from V and 8 bases from J; bases unmatched to any gene: 9. Germline CDR1 and CDR2: ENHRY and SYGVKD. The CDR3 coding sequence is TGTGCCATCAGTGAGTCGCCCGGACAGGGTCAAGACATTCAGTACTTC. Its protein product is CAISESPGQGQDIQYF.

V usage is TRBV30 and J usage is TRBJ1-2, with D perhaps matching TRBD1 (6 bases). This CDR3 is built from 12 residues. V lost 4 bases and J 7 bases, leaving 13 bases between the germline ends. Germline CDR1 GTSNPN, CDR2 SVGIG (reference sequence). CDR3 sequence reads: CAWTEGVGGYTF. The CDR3 DNA follows: TGTGCCTGGACCGAGGGGGTGGGTGGCTACACCTTC.

The chain recombines TRBV7-9 with TRBJ2-5; unclear D gene. The CDR3 runs 13 residues. V was pared by 7 bases and J by 5 bases, with 14 bases between. The germline gives CDR1 SEHNR, CDR2 FQNEAQ (reference sequence). The CDR3 DNA sequence: TGTGCCAGCACCTCGGTTCTACGGGAGACCCAGTACTTC. Encoded protein: CASTSVLRETQYF. Together with reference TRBV7-9 and TRBJ2-5, the CDR3 gives the full variable domain: DTGVSQNPRHKITKRGQNVTFRCDPISEHNRLYWYRQTLGQGPEFLTYFQNEAQLEKSRLLSDRFSAERPKGSFSTLEIQRTEQGDSAMYLCASTSVLRETQYFGPGTRLLVL.

This chain joins TRBV6-5 and TRBJ1-3; 8 bases are a match to TRBD1. J gave up 4 bases and V 6 bases, and 5 bases lay outside the gene matches. Germline V lookup: CDR1 MNHEY, CDR2 SVGAGI. This CDR3 region has 14 residues. CDR3 sequence reads: CASRRTGSGNTIYF. CDR3 sequence (DNA): TGTGCCAGCAGAAGGACAGGGTCAGGAAACACCATATATTTT.

This chain joins TRBV3-1 and TRBJ2-5; the D is unclear. V was clipped by 1 base and J by 5 bases, with 8 bases between them. Germline V gene data show CDR1 as LGHDT and CDR2 as YNNKEL (reference sequence). This CDR3 region has 13 residues. The CDR3 DNA sequence: TGTGCCAGCAGCCAAGGAGTTAGGGAGACCCAGTACTTC. Protein product: CASSQGVRETQYF.

This clonotype was detected only a few times. V and J are TRBV6-4 and TRBJ1-1; D remains ambiguous. V dropped 0 bases and J dropped 2 bases, with 7 bases sitting between them. The CDR3 is 14 residues long. From germline, CDR1 is MRHNA and CDR2 SNTAGT. This CDR3 is CASSDSSRNTEAFF. The DNA for the CDR3 is TGTGCCAGCAGTGACTCAAGCAGAAACACTGAAGCTTTCTTT.

The chain has TRBV6-6 and TRBJ2-5; 11 bases match TRBD2. CDR1 and CDR2 from the germline V gene are MNHNY and SVGAGI (reference sequence). J lost 5 bases, V lost 7 bases, and 9 bases had no gene match. CDR3 size: 15 residues. The CDR3: CASTKLAGVRETQYF. The CDR3 region has the DNA TGTGCCAGCACCAAACTAGCGGGAGTGAGGGAGACCCAGTACTTC.

The V call is TRBV7-2, the J call TRBJ2-7; D not resolved. The CDR3 length is 15 residues. The ends were cut back, 5 bases at V and 3 bases at J, with 17 bases in the middle. Per the germline V gene, CDR1 is SGHTA and CDR2 is FQGNSA. The CDR3 sequence: CASSPGRFRVYEQYF. CDR3 DNA sequence: TGTGCCAGCAGCCCCGGGCGCTTTAGGGTCTACGAGCAGTACTTC. The whole variable domain, filled in from reference TRBV7-2 and TRBJ2-7, reads GAGVSQSPSNKVTEKGKDVELRCDPISGHTALYWYRQSLGQGLEFLIYFQGNSAPDKSGLPSDRFSAERTGGSVSTLTIQRTQQEDSAVYLCASSPGRFRVYEQYFGPGTRLTVT.

This clonotype was detected ten times or more. Written as DNA, the CDR3 is TGTGCCAGCAGCCCGAAACCAGAAGCGGGAGTTCGTGTAGAGACCCAGTACTTC. Translating gives CASSPKPEAGVRVETQYF. The V gene is TRBV7-8, the J gene TRBJ2-5, with 8 positions matching TRBD2. The CDR3 length is 18 residues. Trimming took 5 bases from V and 4 from J; bases not matched to a gene: 18. The germline CDR1 and CDR2 sequences are SGHVS and FQNEAQ.

The DNA for the CDR3 is TGCAGTGCTCAACAGGGGGCGGAAATGGTTGAGACCCAGTACTTC. Translated: CSAQQGAEMVETQYF. The chain is built from TRBV20-1 and TRBJ2-5; 9 bases match TRBD1. The CDR3 extends over 15 amino acids. V trimming: 5 bases; J trimming: 5 bases; junction bases outside the gene matches: 12. Germline V lookup: CDR1 DFQATT, CDR2 SNEGSKA (reference sequence).

This clonotype appeared many times. This chain uses TRBV6-5 with TRBJ2-3; TRBD1 matches at 12 bases. The V segment lost 6 bases and the J segment 6 bases; nucleotides outside the gene matches: 7. The CDR3 sequence is 15 residues long. Germline V CDR1 and CDR2: MNHEY, SVGAGI. For the CDR3, the DNA is TGTGCCAGCAGGGCCGGGACAGGGGGCGCGGATACGCAGTATTTT. This encodes CASRAGTGGADTQYF.

This clonotype was seen a few times. This rearrangement joins TRBV23-1 to TRBJ2-5, with 13 bases matching TRBD2. Judging by the DNA end, TRBJ2-7 fits better; the J call may be wrong. TRBV23-1 is an ORF, with its function uncertain. The CDR3 has 14 residues. The CDR3 DNA is TGCGCCAGCAGTCTCCGACTAGCGGGAGGCGAGCAGTACTTC. Translating gives CASSLRLAGGEQYF.

The chain employs TRBV3-1 and TRBJ2-3; a possible D gene is TRBD1 (5 bases). The CDR3 is 15 amino acids. Germline V gives CDR1 LGHDT, CDR2 YNNKEL (reference sequence). V lost 2 bases and J lost 0, with 9 bases in between. The CDR3 nucleotides read TGTGCCAGCAGCCAACTGGACACTAGCACAGATACGCAGTATTTT. Its translation is CASSQLDTSTDTQYF.

J is TRBJ2-5 and V is TRBV9; 7 bases map to TRBD2. The J call may be mistaken, given a closer DNA end match to TRBJ2-1. Germline CDR1 and CDR2: SGDLS and YYNGEE. This CDR3 has 16 amino acids. The CDR3 sequence is CASSPHISGNLGEQFF. In DNA, the CDR3 is TGTGCCAGCAGCCCTCATATCAGCGGGAATCTCGGTGAGCAGTTCTTC.

This clonotype has a handful of counts. This likely comes from a read error, as the CDR3 has no conserved phenylalanine or tryptophan at its end. The DNA is left out, because the CDR3 cannot be placed on it with certainty; the CDR3 is given as TCRdb lists it. The J gene is TRBJ2-5, the V gene TRBV7-2; the table's D call, TRBD1, was not checked against the DNA. Inclusive of both ends, the CDR3 amounts to 12 amino acids. Per germline, CDR1 SGHTA and CDR2 FQGNSA. This CDR3 reads CASSDTGTGLSC.

V is TRBV4-2 and J is TRBJ1-6; D is unresolved. The V end lost 0 bases, the J end lost 11 bases, and 8 bases lay between the germline ends. CDR1 and CDR2 from the germline V gene are LGHNA and YNFKEQ. This CDR3 is built from 13 residues. In DNA form, the CDR3 reads TGTGCCAGCAGCCAAGACCTGCGGCCACCCCTCCACTTT. Residues: CASSQDLRPPLHF.

J is TRBJ2-5 and V is TRBV18; tentative D call: TRBD1 (5 bases). The tail of the sequence fits TRBJ2-7 better, so the J call may be wrong. The CDR3 is 14 residues long. The germline V gene has CDR1 KGHSH and CDR2 LQKENI. The CDR3 DNA is TGTGCCAGCTCACCAAACAGACAGTCCTACGAGCAGTACTTC. Its translation is CASSPNRQSYEQYF.

This chain joins TRBV12-3 or TRBV12-4 and TRBJ2-1; maybe TRBD1 (6 bases). The J call may be wrong; the DNA end is better matched by TRBJ2-5. The CDR3 has 15 amino acids. CDR3 sequence reads: CASSSPGTSMETQYF. CDR3 sequence (DNA): TGTGCCAGCAGCTCCCCCGGGACAAGTATGGAGACCCAGTACTTC.